This TCR beta chain is from a study of T cell changes during pregnancy in multiple sclerosis. Germline V gives CDR1 MNHNY, CDR2 SVGAGI (reference sequence). V was pared by 5 bases and J by 4 bases, with 18 bases between. This CDR3 is 16 amino acids long. Profiled with immunoSEQ multiplex PCR; TCRdb holds only in-frame clones, not every one. The table records tens of thousands of clones, approximately 91% of them present only once. The chain has TRBV6-6 and TRBJ1-5; D may be TRBD1 (5 bases). The source is a female donor with multiple sclerosis, enrolled in a pregnancy study. This sample comprised CD4+ T cells from peripheral blood mononuclear cells, obtained in the first trimester of pregnancy. The CDR3 DNA reads TGTGCCAGCAGTCCTCATCTAGACAGCTTAAATCAGCCCCAGCATTTT. Encoded protein: CASSPHLDSLNQPQHF.